Listed here are 26 T cell receptor beta chains from one sample, sequenced in a study of blood T cell repertoires in COVID-19 (dated by TCRdb to about 2020). Library preparation employed the immunoSEQ multiplex PCR assay. What TCRdb holds here is the immuneACCESS table cut down to in-frame rearrangements. Part of the clones is not present; checked against another copy, under half of the missing clones reflect an unresolved V gene, and the others are unexplained. The sample table records 120,000 to 150,000 clones; under 85% of these occur just once. Over 8.5% of the sample comes from the top ten. Sequencing was done on a sample of peripheral blood. Every receptor here comes from a man aged 50-59 years with active or convalescent COVID-19.

The V and J genes are TRBV7-3 and TRBJ2-2; 8 bases are a match to TRBD1. CDR3 length equals 17 residues. Germline CDR1 and CDR2: SGHTA and FQGTGA. With 4 bases clipped from V and 4 bases from J, the junction kept 11 bases outside the gene matches. The chain's CDR3 is CASSSGSRGRSTGELFF. The CDR3 DNA is TGTGCCAGCAGCTCCGGTTCCAGGGGGCGAAGCACCGGGGAGCTGTTTTTT.

The V call is TRBV5-1, the J call TRBJ2-5, with 8 nucleotides matching TRBD1. CDR1 is SGHRS, CDR2 YFSETQ, per germline. Unmatched junction bases numbered 7, after V lost 4 bases and J lost 2 bases. The CDR3 spans 15 residues. The CDR3 DNA sequence: TGCGCCAGCAGCCCCCGGACAGGGACACAAGAGACCCAGTACTTC. Residues: CASSPRTGTQETQYF.

V gene TRBV28 combines with J gene TRBJ2-2, with 12 bases matching TRBD2. Looked up from germline, CDR1 is MDHEN and CDR2 is SYDVKM. The J segment lost 7 bases and the V segment lost 10 bases, leaving 13 bases of the junction unmatched. The CDR3 sequence is 16 residues long. CDR3 DNA sequence: TGTGCCACAGAAGGGGCTAGCGGGAGGGGTGTCGGGGAGCTGTTTTTT. As protein: CATEGASGRGVGELFF.

This rearrangement joins TRBV3-1 (or the pseudogene TRBV3-2) to TRBJ2-2, with D unclear. CDR1 LGHDT and CDR2 YNNKEL come from the germline V gene (reference sequence). The CDR3 runs 15 residues. V was pared by 3 bases and J by 6 bases, with 14 bases between. CDR3 in amino acids: CASSQVTAVAGELFF. Here the CDR3 DNA reads TGTGCCAGCAGCCAGGTAACCGCAGTGGCCGGGGAGCTGTTTTTT.

This clone was seen a handful of times. The chain combines TRBV27 with TRBJ1-5; 7 bases line up with TRBD1. This CDR3 has 14 residues. Trimming removed 5 bases from V and 4 bases from J; junction bases left unmatched: 5. Germline CDR1 MNHEY, CDR2 SMNVEV (reference sequence). The DNA for the CDR3 is TGTGCCAGCAGTCGCCGGGACAGTAATCAGCCCCAGCATTTT. Protein: CASSRRDSNQPQHF.

Only a few counts were recorded for this clone. This chain links TRBV9 with TRBJ2-3, with TRBD2 as a possible D gene (5 bases). Germline-derived CDR1 and CDR2 are SGDLS and YYNGEE. Deletions cut 0 bases from V and 4 bases from J, with 15 bases between. The length of the CDR3 is 16 residues. The CDR3 DNA follows: TGTGCCAGCAGCGTAGCTCCTCGGCTAGCTGCAGATACGCAGTATTTT. Protein sequence: CASSVAPRLAADTQYF. The entire variable domain, with the rest obtained from reference TRBV9 and TRBJ2-3, is as follows: DSGVTQTPKHLITATGQRVTLRCSPRSGDLSVYWYQQSLDQGLQFLIQYYNGEERAKGNILERFSAQQFPDLHSELNLSSLELGDSALYFCASSVAPRLAADTQYFGPGTRLTVL.

The chain carries TRBV5-1 and TRBJ1-5, with 7 bases that match TRBD1. The CDR3 runs to 14 residues. The V gene's germline CDR1 is SGHRS and CDR2 YFSETQ. V was clipped by 3 bases and J by 6 bases; unmatched bases: 6. The CDR3 sequence: CASSYGTEGQPQHF. The DNA for the CDR3 is TGCGCCAGCAGCTACGGGACAGAAGGTCAGCCCCAGCATTTT.

V usage is TRBV5-1 and J usage is TRBJ2-5, with D maybe TRBD2 (5 bases). The germline V gene encodes CDR1 SGHRS and CDR2 YFSETQ. Trimming shortened V by 6 bases and J by 4 bases, and 16 bases separated the two germline ends. CDR3 length: 14 amino acids. CDR3 sequence (DNA): TGCGCCAGCACTCCTATCGGGGTTGGAGAGACCCAGTACTTC. This codes for CASTPIGVGETQYF.

This clone has a count of ten or more. In DNA, the CDR3 is TGTGCCAGCAGTGCAGGGGAGGGCACTGAAGCTTTCTTT. This codes for CASSAGEGTEAFF. V usage is TRBV6-4 and J usage is TRBJ1-1; weak D call: TRBD1 (6 bases). The CDR3 is 13 residues long. CDR1 MRHNA and CDR2 SNTAGT come from the germline V gene. Trimming took 4 bases from V and 4 from J, leaving 10 bases between them.

The rearrangement links TRBV5-8 to TRBJ2-3; possibly TRBD2 for D (5 bases). With 0 bases removed from V and 6 bases from J, the gap between germline ends came to 8 bases. The CDR3 loop spans 13 amino acids. Per the germline V gene, CDR1 is SGHTS and CDR2 is YDEGEE. The CDR3 reads CASSLARGDTQYF. The CDR3 coding sequence is TGTGCCAGCAGCTTGGCACGGGGTGATACGCAGTATTTT.

The chain combines TRBV19 with TRBJ2-7; 8 bases agree with TRBD1. V lost 2 bases, J lost 2 bases, and 5 bases stayed unmatched. The CDR3 extends over 15 amino acids. Germline loops: CDR1 LNHDA, CDR2 SQIVND (reference sequence). CDR3 nucleotides: TGTGCCAGTAGTATAAGGGGGACAGGCCCCTACGAGCAGTACTTC. Its translation is CASSIRGTGPYEQYF.

This chain uses TRBV12-2 with TRBJ1-6. TRBV12-2 is noted as a pseudogene. The CDR3 is 13 amino acids. CDR3 region: CASRLSTNSPLHF. The CDR3 DNA reads TGTGCAAGTCGCTTAAGCACTAATTCACCCCTCCACTTT.

The chain couples TRBV7-3 to TRBJ2-1; 8 bases are a match to TRBD1. The V and J ends lost 4 bases and 0 bases, in that order; junction bases with no gene match: 2. The V gene's germline CDR1 is SGHTA and CDR2 FQGTGA. This CDR3 contains 15 residues. The CDR3 nucleotides are TGTGCCAGCAGCTCAACAGGGGGCTCCTACAATGAGCAGTTCTTC. It specifies CASSSTGGSYNEQFF.

CDR3 sequence: CASSFGPDRGGNYGYTF. CDR3 nucleotides: TGTGCCAGCAGCTTTGGCCCGGACAGGGGAGGTAACTATGGCTACACCTTC. The V and J genes are TRBV7-9 and TRBJ1-2; 9 nucleotides match TRBD1. There are 17 residues in the CDR3. Germline values: CDR1 SEHNR, CDR2 FQNEAQ (reference sequence). Trimming at V came to 3 bases and at J to 1 base, leaving 9 bases not matched to a gene.

This rearrangement joins TRBV7-9 to TRBJ2-3, with D unresolved. Trimming shortened V by 2 bases and J by 0 bases, and 6 bases separated the two germline ends. Germline V gene data show CDR1 as SEHNR and CDR2 as FQNEAQ (reference sequence). The length of the CDR3 is 14 residues. Here the CDR3 DNA reads TGTGCCAGCAGCTTACTATCTAGCACAGATACGCAGTATTTT. Translation gives CASSLLSSTDTQYF.

The chain is built from TRBV5-1 and TRBJ2-3; 11 positions agree with TRBD2. This CDR3 is 17 amino acids long. Germline V CDR1 and CDR2: SGHRS, YFSETQ. J gave up 2 bases and V 4 bases, and 9 bases lay outside the gene matches. The CDR3 coding sequence is TGCGCCAGCAGCGGGAGACTAGCGGGATTATCCACAGATACGCAGTATTTT. Translation gives CASSGRLAGLSTDTQYF.

Note on this clone: Other DNA sequences within the sample encode an identical CDR3. This chain connects TRBV9 to TRBJ2-5, with 11 bases identical to TRBD2. The V gene end was trimmed by 4 bases and the J gene end by 1 base; junction bases not matched to a gene: 9. CDR1 is SGDLS, CDR2 YYNGEE, per germline. The CDR3 runs to 17 residues. The CDR3 sequence is CASSPLPGTSGQETQYF. CDR3 nucleotide sequence: TGTGCCAGCAGCCCACTCCCCGGGACTAGCGGCCAAGAGACCCAGTACTTC.

For this clone: The sample carries other DNA sequences with the same CDR3. The rearrangement joins TRBV19 to TRBJ1-1; D perhaps matches TRBD1 (5 bases). The V and J ends lost 4 bases and 3 bases respectively, with 9 bases between them. CDR3 length: 13 amino acids. Germline assignment: CDR1 LNHDA and CDR2 SQIVND (reference sequence). The chain's CDR3 is CASSTTGDTEAFF. In DNA, the CDR3 is TGTGCCAGTAGTACCACAGGAGACACTGAAGCTTTCTTT.

V and J are TRBV9 and TRBJ1-5; D might be TRBD1 (5 bases). The V and J ends lost 3 bases and 3 bases respectively, with 10 bases between them. CDR1 is SGDLS, CDR2 YYNGEE, per germline. The length of the CDR3 is 14 residues. The CDR3 DNA is TGTGCCAGCAGCGGGAAAGGGGACAATCAGCCCCAGCATTTT. Translating it yields CASSGKGDNQPQHF.

The rearrangement uses TRBV9 and TRBJ2-5; 11 nucleotides line up with TRBD1. J gave up 5 bases and V 1 base, and 10 bases lay outside the gene matches. The CDR3 runs 17 residues. CDR1 is SGDLS, CDR2 YYNGEE, per germline. The CDR3 bases are TGTGCCAGCAGCGTAAGGGGACAGGGGGGAGGAGGGGAGACCCAGTACTTC. Residues: CASSVRGQGGGGETQYF.

The V call is TRBV7-3, the J call TRBJ1-1; D is unresolved. The V and J ends lost 6 bases and 4 bases respectively, with 6 bases between them. This CDR3 comprises 11 residues. Germline values: CDR1 SGHTA, CDR2 FQGTGA. This CDR3 is CASSSGTEAFF. Written as DNA, the CDR3 is TGTGCCAGCAGTTCGGGCACTGAAGCTTTCTTT.

The chain has TRBV9 and TRBJ2-5; 7 bases agree with TRBD1. The germline V gene has CDR1 SGDLS and CDR2 YYNGEE. The CDR3 consists of 14 residues. After removal of 0 bases from V and 5 bases from J, the junction contained 4 bases not matched to a gene. This CDR3 is CASSVEGGDETQYF. The DNA of the CDR3 is TGTGCCAGCAGCGTAGAAGGGGGCGATGAGACCCAGTACTTC.

V is TRBV6-5 and J is TRBJ2-5; 9 positions agree with TRBD1. V shed 6 bases and J 5 bases; nucleotides not matched to a gene: 7. Germline V gene data show CDR1 as MNHEY and CDR2 as SVGAGI. CDR3 length: 14 amino acids. The CDR3 here is CASSSTGGKETQYF. For the CDR3, the DNA is TGTGCCAGCAGCTCGACAGGGGGGAAGGAGACCCAGTACTTC.

The chain links TRBV3-1 (or the pseudogene TRBV3-2) to TRBJ1-4; 7 nucleotides align to TRBD1. V lost 4 bases and J lost 2; bases outside the gene matches: 7. CDR1 LGHDT and CDR2 YNNKEL come from the germline V gene (reference sequence). The CDR3 loop spans 16 amino acids. As DNA, the CDR3 is TGTGCCAGCAGCCGAACAACAGGGGTGACTAATGAAAAACTGTTTTTT. Its translation is CASSRTTGVTNEKLFF.

The J gene is TRBJ2-3, the V gene TRBV6-4; D is unclear. Germline lookup yields CDR1 MRHNA and CDR2 SNTAGT. The V end was cut by 7 bases, the J end by 10 bases, with 15 bases between. The CDR3 extends over 12 amino acids. This CDR3 reads CASILRITAQYF. The CDR3 nucleotides are TGTGCCAGCATCCTGCGGATCACGGCGCAGTATTTT.

The chain has TRBV4-1 and TRBJ2-2; D not resolved. V lost 1 base and J 4 bases, leaving 10 bases between the germline ends. This CDR3 has 15 residues. The germline gives CDR1 MGHRA, CDR2 YSYEKL. CDR3 nucleotide sequence: TGCGCCAGCAGCCAAGGGGTACAGCTCACCGGGGAGCTGTTTTTT. Encoded protein: CASSQGVQLTGELFF.